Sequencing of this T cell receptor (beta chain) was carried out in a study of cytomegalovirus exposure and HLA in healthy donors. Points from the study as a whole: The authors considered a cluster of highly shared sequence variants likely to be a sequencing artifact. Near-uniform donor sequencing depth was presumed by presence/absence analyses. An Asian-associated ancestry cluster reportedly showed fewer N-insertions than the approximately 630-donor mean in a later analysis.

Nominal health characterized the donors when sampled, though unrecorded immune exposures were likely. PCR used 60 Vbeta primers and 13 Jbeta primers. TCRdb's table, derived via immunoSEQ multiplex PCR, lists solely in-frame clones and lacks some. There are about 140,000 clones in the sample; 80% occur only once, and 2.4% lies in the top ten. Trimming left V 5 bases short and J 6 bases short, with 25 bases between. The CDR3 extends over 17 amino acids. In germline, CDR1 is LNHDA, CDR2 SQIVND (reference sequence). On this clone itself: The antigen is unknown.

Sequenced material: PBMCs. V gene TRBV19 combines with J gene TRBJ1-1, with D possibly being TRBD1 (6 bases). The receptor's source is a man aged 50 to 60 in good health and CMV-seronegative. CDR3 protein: CASSSYPGDTGWPEAFF. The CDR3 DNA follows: TGTGCCAGTAGTTCCTACCCCGGGGACACAGGGTGGCCTGAAGCTTTCTTT. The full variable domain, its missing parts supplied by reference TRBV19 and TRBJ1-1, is DGGITQSPKYLFRKEGQNVTLSCEQNLNHDAMYWYRQDPGQGLRLIYYSQIVNDFQKGDIAEGYSVSREKKESFPLTVTSAQKNPTAFYLCASSSYPGDTGWPEAFFGQGTRLTVV.